The present TCR beta chain was sequenced within a study of T and B cells in COVID-19 patients. Study at large: Blood was sampled from COVID-19 patients who were either actively infected or recovered. Findings and caveats of the study: Clonality of TRB repertoires was high in active COVID-19; recovery brought above-healthy diversity and richness. Symptomatic-phase blood samples from mildly ill patients and early samples from severe cases were scarce.

Germline CDR1 is DFQATT and CDR2 is SNEGSKA (reference sequence). The ends lost 5 bases at V and 6 bases at J; junction bases unmatched: 18. The CDR3 runs to 18 residues. TRB was amplified from about 250-500 ng of blood genomic DNA. BIOMED2 TRB-A/B primer pools were used in multiplex TRB PCR. TCRdb recomputed calls from the multiplex PCR reads with MiXCR, one row per CDR3 protein. The sample has under 4,500 distinct CDR3 sequences, around 20% seen once. To note about this clonotype: Its antigen is unidentified.

Sequencing was carried out using blood. This chain links TRBV20-1 with TRBJ1-6, with TRBD1 identical over 8 bases. The receptor's source is a human donor with active COVID-19. This chain's CDR3 is CSAAPMLGQGIVNSPLHF. The CDR3 nucleotides read TGCAGTGCTGCTCCGATGTTAGGACAGGGAATTGTTAATTCACCCCTCCACTTT.